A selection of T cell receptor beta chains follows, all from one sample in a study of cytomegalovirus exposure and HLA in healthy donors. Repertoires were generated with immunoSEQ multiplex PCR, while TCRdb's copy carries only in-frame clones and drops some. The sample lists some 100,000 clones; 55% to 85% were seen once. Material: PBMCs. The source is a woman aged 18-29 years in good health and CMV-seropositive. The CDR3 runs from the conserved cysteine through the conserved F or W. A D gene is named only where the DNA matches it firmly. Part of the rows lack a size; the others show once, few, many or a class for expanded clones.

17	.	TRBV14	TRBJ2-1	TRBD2	CASSQDRGLPSHNEQFF	TGTGCCAGCAGCCAAGATCGGGGACTACCGTCCCACAATGAGCAGTTCTTC
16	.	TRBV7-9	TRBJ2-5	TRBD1	CASSSSWTGGGETQYF	TGTGCCAGCAGCTCTTCCTGGACAGGGGGAGGGGAGACCCAGTACTTC
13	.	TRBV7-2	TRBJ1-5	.	CASGTRGNQPQHF	TGTGCCTCCGGTACTAGAGGTAATCAGCCCCAGCATTTT
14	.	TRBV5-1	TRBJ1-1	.	CASSLGPGNTEAFF	TGCGCCAGCAGCTTGGGTCCCGGGAACACTGAAGCTTTCTTT
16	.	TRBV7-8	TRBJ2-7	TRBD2	CASSLGLLAVSYEQYF	TGTGCCAGCAGCTTAGGATTGCTAGCGGTCTCCTACGAGCAGTACTTC
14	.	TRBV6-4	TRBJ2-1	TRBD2	CASSPGLASNEQFF	TGTGCCAGCAGTCCGGGACTAGCATCCAATGAGCAGTTCTTC
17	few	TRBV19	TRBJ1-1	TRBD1	CASSTYRGKGKNTEAFF	TGTGCCAGTAGTACCTACAGGGGAAAGGGGAAGAACACTGAAGCTTTCTTT
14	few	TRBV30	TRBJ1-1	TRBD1	CAWDRGQGNTEAFF	TGTGCCTGGGACAGGGGGCAGGGGAACACTGAAGCTTTCTTT
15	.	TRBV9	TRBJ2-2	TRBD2	CASSVALAGTGELFF	TGTGCCAGCAGCGTGGCTCTAGCGGGCACCGGGGAGCTGTTTTTT
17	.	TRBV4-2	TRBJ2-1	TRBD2	CASSQEPSGSSYNEQFF	TGTGCCAGCAGCCAGGAACCTAGCGGGAGCTCCTACAATGAGCAGTTCTTC
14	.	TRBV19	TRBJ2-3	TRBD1	CASSAGQGVDTQYF	TGTGCCAGTAGTGCCGGACAGGGGGTAGATACGCAGTATTTT
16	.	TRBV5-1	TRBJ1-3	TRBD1	CASSPSGTGYGNTIYF	TGCGCCAGCAGTCCATCTGGGACAGGGTACGGAAACACCATATATTTT
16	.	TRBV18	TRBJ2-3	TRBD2	CASSPIPGTSTDTQYF	TGTGCCAGCTCACCGATCCCAGGGACTAGTACAGATACGCAGTATTTT
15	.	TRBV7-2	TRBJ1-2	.	CASSTTGTTNYGYTF	TGTGCCAGCAGCACCACAGGGACAACTAACTATGGCTACACCTTC
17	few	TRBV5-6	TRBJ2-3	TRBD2	CASSSLGGGQGQDTQYF	TGTGCCAGCAGCTCCCTCGGGGGGGGGCAGGGGCAGGATACGCAGTATTTT
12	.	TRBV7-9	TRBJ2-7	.	CASSFLGYEQYF	TGTGCCAGCAGCTTCCTAGGCTACGAGCAGTACTTC
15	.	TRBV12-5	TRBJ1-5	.	CASGSTGLSNQPQHF	TGTGCTAGTGGTTCCACGGGACTTAGCAATCAGCCCCAGCATTTT
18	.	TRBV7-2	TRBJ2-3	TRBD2	CASSPGLAGTIGADTQYF	TGTGCCAGCAGCCCTGGACTAGCGGGAACAATAGGAGCAGATACGCAGTATTTT
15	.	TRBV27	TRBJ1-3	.	CASSSRQVSGNTIYF	TGTGCCAGCAGTTCTCGACAGGTTTCTGGAAACACCATATATTTT
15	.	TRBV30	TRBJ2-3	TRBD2	CAWRRGTLATDTQYF	TGTGCCTGGAGGCGGGGGACTCTTGCCACAGATACGCAGTATTTT
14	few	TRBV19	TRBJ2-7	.	CASSLRGFFYEQYF	TGTGCCAGTAGTTTACGGGGGTTTTTCTACGAGCAGTACTTC
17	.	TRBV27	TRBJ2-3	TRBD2	CASSPLAGEVLTDTQYF	TGTGCCAGCAGTCCTCTAGCGGGAGAAGTTTTGACAGATACGCAGTATTTT
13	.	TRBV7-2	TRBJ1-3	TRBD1	CASSRDRGNTIYF	TGTGCCAGCAGCCGGGACAGGGGAAACACCATATATTTT
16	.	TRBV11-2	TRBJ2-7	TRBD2	CASRYRAGGGRHEQYF	TGTGCCAGCAGATATAGGGCGGGCGGGGGACGCCACGAGCAGTACTTC
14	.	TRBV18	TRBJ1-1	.	CASSPAQLNTEAFF	TGTGCCAGCTCACCAGCACAGCTGAACACTGAAGCTTTCTTT
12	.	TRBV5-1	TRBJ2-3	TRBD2	CASSPERDPQYF	TGCGCCAGCAGCCCCGAGCGGGATCCGCAGTATTTT
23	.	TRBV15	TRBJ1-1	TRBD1	CATSASLQQRQPGQGGFGTEAFF	TGTGCCACCAGCGCCTCCCTGCAGCAGAGACAGCCGGGACAGGGGGGTTTTGGCACTGAAGCTTTCTTT
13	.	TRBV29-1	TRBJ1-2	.	CSVGGTEGAGYTF	TGCAGCGTTGGAGGCACGGAGGGCGCGGGCTACACCTTC
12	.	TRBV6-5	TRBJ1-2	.	CASIAETGGYTF	TGTGCCAGCATCGCGGAGACCGGAGGCTACACCTTC
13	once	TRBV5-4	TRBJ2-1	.	CASSRTGEVEQFF	TGTGCCAGCAGCCGTACGGGGGAGGTTGAGCAGTTCTTC
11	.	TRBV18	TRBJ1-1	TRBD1	CASSPDRGAFF	TGTGCCAGCTCCCCCGACAGGGGAGCTTTCTTT